This paragraph reports one T cell receptor (beta chain). As yet, its antigen is unknown. The source of the sample is a study of T cell repertoires in ileal Crohn's disease. Whole-study context: Around 37% were active smokers at surgery; median disease duration was almost 8 years. At postoperative colonoscopy, neoterminal ileum biopsies were taken as M6. Study conclusions and caveats: The median delay to postoperative endoscopy was approximately 6.9 months. Active smokers at surgery had more clonal expansions than non-smokers.

This CDR3 spans 16 amino acids. Germline CDR1 LGHNA, CDR2 YSLEER. V lost 4 bases and J 7 bases, leaving 17 bases between the germline ends. The time point was: neoterminal ileum biopsy at postoperative endoscopy, about 6 months after surgery. Libraries were prepared by immunoSEQ multiplex PCR; TCRdb keeps only in-frame clonotypes and omits some of them. The sample records 7,400 or so clones, roughly 72% being singletons. The chain carries TRBV4-3 and TRBJ1-6; D is possibly TRBD1 (6 bases). The specimen was ileal tissue. This receptor was taken from an adult with Crohn's disease. The CDR3 nucleotides read TGCGCCAGCAGCCGCGCCTGGACAGACGGAAATTCACCCCTCCACTTT. Its protein product is CASSRAWTDGNSPLHF.